Presented here are 20 T cell receptor beta chains from one specimen sequenced in a study of blood T cell repertoires in COVID-19. Profiled with immunoSEQ multiplex PCR; TCRdb holds only in-frame clones, not every one. The data hold 45,000 to 55,000 clones, with around 88% observed a single time. The sequencing sample was made of peripheral blood. These receptors were obtained from a woman older than 75 with acute or convalescent COVID-19.

The chain recombines TRBV2 with TRBJ2-7; TRBD1 is a possible D gene (6 bases). Germline V lookup: CDR1 SNHLY, CDR2 FYNNEI. V lost 6 bases, J lost 6 bases, and 12 bases lay in between. CDR3 length: 12 amino acids. The CDR3 DNA sequence: TGTGCCAGCAGAACACAGGGTGCCGAGCAGTACTTC. Protein: CASRTQGAEQYF.

The chain uses TRBV19 and TRBJ2-5; D is unclear. This CDR3 region has 12 residues. Germline CDR1 reads LNHDA; CDR2 reads SQIVND (reference sequence). V dropped 4 bases and J dropped 3 bases, with 6 bases sitting between them. The CDR3 region has the DNA TGTGCCAGTAGTAGCGGAGAAGAGACCCAGTACTTC. It is translated as CASSSGEETQYF. Full variable domain (rest looked up from reference TRBV19 and TRBJ2-5): DGGITQSPKYLFRKEGQNVTLSCEQNLNHDAMYWYRQDPGQGLRLIYYSQIVNDFQKGDIAEGYSVSREKKESFPLTVTSAQKNPTAFYLCASSSGEETQYFGPGTRLLVL.

The V gene is TRBV6-1, the J gene TRBJ1-5, with D unresolved. CDR1 is MNHNS and CDR2 is SASEGT in the germline V gene. This CDR3 contains 15 residues. Trimming took off 1 base at V and 6 bases at J, with 13 bases between the two ends. CDR3 loop: CASSEGSRFSQPQHF. As DNA, the CDR3 is TGTGCCAGCAGTGAAGGCTCCCGGTTTTCTCAGCCCCAGCATTTT.

This clone was recorded once. The chain recombines TRBV7-2 with TRBJ2-1; tentatively, D is TRBD2 (7 bases). V shed 3 bases and J shed 1 base, with 19 bases lying between them. Looked up from germline, CDR1 is SGHTA and CDR2 is FQGNSA. The CDR3 runs 18 residues. In nucleotides, the CDR3 is TGTGCCAGCAGCTTTCGGACTAGGAATCAGGGGTCCTACAATGAGCAGTTCTTC. Translated: CASSFRTRNQGSYNEQFF.

The V gene is TRBV28, the J gene TRBJ1-3; D may be TRBD1 (6 bases). V was shortened by 6 bases and J by 4 bases, with 16 bases between the two germline ends. CDR3 size: 15 residues. In germline, CDR1 is MDHEN, CDR2 SYDVKM. CDR3 in DNA: TGTGCCAGCAGACGCAACAGGGCTGTAGGAAACACCATATATTTT. The encoded protein is CASRRNRAVGNTIYF. Using reference TRBV28 and TRBJ1-3 for the parts outside the CDR3, the full variable domain is DVKVTQSSRYLVKRTGEKVFLECVQDMDHENMFWYRQDPGLGLRLIYFSYDVKMKEKGDIPEGYSVSREKKERFSLILESASTNQTSMYLCASRRNRAVGNTIYFGEGSWLTVV.

This clone was seen once. The chain links TRBV19 to TRBJ1-5, with 8 bases aligning to TRBD1. The CDR3 sequence is 14 residues long. Looked up from germline, CDR1 is LNHDA and CDR2 is SQIVND (reference sequence). After removal of 3 bases from V and 3 bases from J, the junction contained 1 base not matched to a gene. CDR3 region: CASSIRGLNQPQHF. In DNA, the CDR3 is TGTGCCAGTAGTATCAGGGGGCTCAATCAGCCCCAGCATTTT.

CDR3 DNA sequence: TGCGCCAGCAGTGAGTCGTACAGTCGCACAGATACGCAGTATTTT. Its translation is CASSESYSRTDTQYF. The genes are TRBV10-2 and TRBJ2-3; D is unresolved. The germline CDR1 and CDR2 sequences are WSHSY and SAAADI. CDR3 length: 15 amino acids. Trimming left V 0 bases short and J 1 base short, with 8 bases between.

The chain recombines TRBV15 with TRBJ1-2; D remains unclear. CDR1 is LNHNV, CDR2 YYDKDF, per germline (reference sequence). Trimming removed 0 bases from V and 13 bases from J, with 15 bases in between. The CDR3 contains 13 residues. CDR3 DNA: TGTGCCACCAGCAGAGACTCGGACCGGGGATGCACCTTC. It is translated as CATSRDSDRGCTF.

In its sample, this clone was seen once. The chain combines TRBV19 with TRBJ2-1, with 8 positions matching TRBD1. Losses at the gene ends were 5 bases for V and 4 bases for J; bases not matched to a gene: 7. Germline CDR1 LNHDA, CDR2 SQIVND (reference sequence). This CDR3 region has 15 residues. CDR3 loop: CASSVTGTGYNEQFF. CDR3 bases: TGTGCCAGTAGTGTAACCGGGACAGGATACAATGAGCAGTTCTTC.

The chain employs TRBV6-4 and TRBJ1-2; 10 positions agree with TRBD1. V shed 6 bases and J 5 bases; nucleotides not matched to a gene: 9. Germline V gene sequence: CDR1 MRHNA, CDR2 SNTAGT. This CDR3 spans 15 amino acids. CDR3 loop: CASSPWDRGTYGYTF. In nucleotides, the CDR3 is TGTGCCAGCAGCCCCTGGGACAGGGGTACATATGGCTACACCTTC.

V and J are TRBV29-1 and TRBJ1-5; 7 positions agree with TRBD1. Looked up from germline, CDR1 is SQVTM and CDR2 is ANQGSEA. V trimming: 5 bases; J trimming: 0 bases; junction bases outside the gene matches: 4. The CDR3 runs 14 residues. CDR3 coding DNA: TGCAGCGTTAGGGCAGGGGGTAGCAATCAGCCCCAGCATTTT. As protein: CSVRAGGSNQPQHF.

In this sample, this clone turned up a few times. Sequence at one end of the junction differs from germline and may be a read error. The chain uses TRBV7-7 and TRBJ2-1; a possible D gene is TRBD2 (5 bases). The CDR3 spans 16 residues. Germline V lookup: CDR1 SSHAT, CDR2 FNYEAQ (reference sequence). The CDR3: CASSLGGASSYNEQFF. In DNA, the CDR3 is TGTGCTAGCAGCTTAGGAGGTGCTAGCTCCTACAATGAGCAGTTCTTC.

This clone appeared a single time. The chain links TRBV9 to TRBJ1-3, with a tentative D call TRBD1 (5 bases). This CDR3 comprises 16 residues. V shed 4 bases and J shed 0 bases, with 14 bases lying between them. Germline V gives CDR1 SGDLS, CDR2 YYNGEE. CDR3 sequence reads: CASSSRTRASGNTIYF. CDR3 in DNA: TGTGCCAGCAGCTCACGGACAAGGGCCTCTGGAAACACCATATATTTT.

The rearrangement joins TRBV3-1 (or the pseudogene TRBV3-2) to TRBJ2-2, with 10 bases lining up with TRBD2. J lost 1 base, V lost 0 bases, and 8 bases had no gene match. The CDR3 runs to 19 residues. CDR1 is LGHDT and CDR2 is YNNKEL in the germline V gene (reference sequence). In DNA, the CDR3 is TGTGCCAGCAGCCAAGATTACAGGGCTAGCGGGAGGAACACCGGGGAGCTGTTTTTT. This gives the protein CASSQDYRASGRNTGELFF.

This sequence joins TRBV5-1 and TRBJ2-7, with a weak D call TRBD2 (5 bases). Trimming took off 0 bases at V and 0 bases at J, with 10 bases between the two ends. Per the germline V gene, CDR1 is SGHRS and CDR2 is YFSETQ. The length of the CDR3 is 15 residues. The CDR3 here is CASSLAEGNSYEQYV. CDR3 sequence (DNA): TGCGCCAGCAGCTTGGCCGAGGGTAACTCCTACGAGCAGTACGTC.

The rearrangement links TRBV19 to TRBJ2-4; 7 bases map to TRBD1. Germline V gene data show CDR1 as LNHDA and CDR2 as SQIVND (reference sequence). The V gene end was trimmed by 5 bases and the J gene end by 2 bases; junction bases not matched to a gene: 6. The CDR3 runs 15 residues. CDR3 DNA sequence: TGTGCCAGTAGTCCGGGGACAGTTACCAAAAACATTCAGTACTTC. Translated: CASSPGTVTKNIQYF.

The V gene is TRBV4-2, the J gene TRBJ1-2; the D gene is possibly TRBD1 (6 bases). CDR3 length equals 13 residues. CDR1 is LGHNA, CDR2 YNFKEQ, per germline. V shed 4 bases and J shed 3 bases, with 9 bases lying between them. This chain's CDR3 is CASSPQGYYGYTF. The DNA for the CDR3 is TGTGCCAGCAGCCCTCAGGGGTACTATGGCTACACCTTC.

The chain uses TRBV6-5 and TRBJ1-1, with D maybe TRBD1 (5 bases). This CDR3 is built from 15 residues. V dropped 7 bases and J dropped 4 bases, with 19 bases sitting between them. The germline V gene encodes CDR1 MNHEY and CDR2 SVGAGI. CDR3: CASILTPPQGTEAFF. In nucleotides, the CDR3 is TGTGCCAGCATCCTAACCCCGCCTCAGGGCACTGAAGCTTTCTTT.

This rearrangement joins TRBV5-1 to TRBJ2-2; unclear D gene. This CDR3 has 15 residues. The V end lost 3 bases, the J end lost 1 base, and 10 bases lay between the germline ends. Germline-derived CDR1 and CDR2 are SGHRS and YFSETQ. This CDR3 reads CASSSQPLNTGELFF. The CDR3 bases are TGCGCCAGCAGCTCACAGCCACTGAACACCGGGGAGCTGTTTTTT.

The rearrangement links TRBV10-1 to TRBJ1-1, with 9 bases aligning to TRBD1. Germline CDR1 and CDR2: WNHNN and SYGVQD (reference sequence). This CDR3 has 12 residues. V dropped 6 bases and J dropped 9; count of bases not matched to a gene: 5. The CDR3 DNA reads TGCGCCAGCAGGGCAGGACAGGGGCAAGCTTTCTTT. Translation gives CASRAGQGQAFF.